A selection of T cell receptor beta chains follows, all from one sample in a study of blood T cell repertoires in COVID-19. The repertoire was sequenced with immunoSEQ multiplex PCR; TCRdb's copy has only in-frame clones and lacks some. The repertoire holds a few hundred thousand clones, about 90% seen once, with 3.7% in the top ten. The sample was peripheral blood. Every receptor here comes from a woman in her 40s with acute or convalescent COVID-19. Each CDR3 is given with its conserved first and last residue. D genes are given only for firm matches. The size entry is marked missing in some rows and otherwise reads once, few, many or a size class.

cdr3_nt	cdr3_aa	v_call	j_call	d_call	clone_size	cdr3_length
TGTGCCAGTAGTCTCCAACAAGGGGCACAAGTAAAACTGTTTTTT	CASSLQQGAQVKLFF	TRBV19	TRBJ1-4	-	-	15
TGTGCCACCCGTGCGAGATCAACGTACGTCAGGGGAATAGCCAAAAACATTCAGTACTTC	CATRARSTYVRGIAKNIQYF	TRBV15	TRBJ2-4	-	-	20
TGTGCCACCAGTGTGGGACAGGAGAACTATGGCTACACCTTC	CATSVGQENYGYTF	TRBV24-1	TRBJ1-2	TRBD1	once	14
TGTGCCAGCAGCGTAGGGGGAGCCCCCAATCAGCCCCAGCATTTT	CASSVGGAPNQPQHF	TRBV9	TRBJ1-5	-	-	15
TGTGCCAGCAGCGAAGGGACAGGGGTTAACTATGGCTACACCTTC	CASSEGTGVNYGYTF	TRBV25-1	TRBJ1-2	TRBD1	-	15
TGTGCCAGCAGCCTGTGGGGCAGGGCAAAGACTAATGAAAAACTGTTTTTT	CASSLWGRAKTNEKLFF	TRBV11-2	TRBJ1-4	-	once	17
TGTGCCATCACTCCCCTCGGGGAGAACACTGAAGCTTTCTTT	CAITPLGENTEAFF	TRBV10-3	TRBJ1-1	-	-	14
TGCGCCAGCAGCCATCCCCGAGAGGGTCGGGGGGAGACCCAGTACTTC	CASSHPREGRGETQYF	TRBV4-1	TRBJ2-5	-	-	16
TGTGCCAGCTCGGGGGGGGGCCTCAACTATGGCTACACCTTC	CASSGGGLNYGYTF	TRBV11-2	TRBJ1-2	-	-	14
TGTGCCAGCAGCTTAGGTGGCGGGGGCACTGAAGCTTTCTTT	CASSLGGGGTEAFF	TRBV5-5	TRBJ1-1	-	once	14
TGCGCCAGCAGTCAGCTAGATCGGGACAGGTCGGAGACCCAGTACTTC	CASSQLDRDRSETQYF	TRBV23-1	TRBJ2-5	TRBD1	-	16
TGCAGCGTGCTAACTAGCGGGGGTATCCCATACAATGAGCAGTTCTTC	CSVLTSGGIPYNEQFF	TRBV29-1	TRBJ2-1	TRBD2	-	16
TGCGCCAGCAGTGAGGTGGCAGTCAATCAGCCCCAGCATTTT	CASSEVAVNQPQHF	TRBV10-2	TRBJ1-5	-	-	14
TGTGCCAGCAGCCGCACAGGGTTTGAAGCTTTCTTT	CASSRTGFEAFF	TRBV2	TRBJ1-1	-	-	12
TGTGCCAGCAAAGCGGGGGTACAAGATACGCAGTATTTT	CASKAGVQDTQYF	TRBV11-3	TRBJ2-3	TRBD2	-	13